This TCR beta chain stems from a study of graft-versus-host responses after intestinal transplantation (dated by TCRdb to the early 2020s). For context, the study as a whole: Recipients received multivisceral, liver-intestinal, or isolated intestinal transplants. Alloreactive clones were identified by sequencing pre-transplant mixed lymphocyte reaction products and comparing them with unstimulated pre-transplant donor and recipient T cells. Samples from three later patients were sequenced in-house on an Illumina MiSeq with MiXCR processing rather than by the commercial service. A peak of at least 4% donor T cells among recipient peripheral blood mononuclear cells was the definition used for donor T cell macrochimerism. Graft-versus-host and host-versus-graft alloreactive T cell clones were tracked in the graft, circulation and bone marrow after intestinal transplantation using bulk TCR-beta CDR3 sequencing. Of the 20 to 25 intestinal transplant recipients enrolled in the cohort, one of whom was a retransplant, a few patients without pretransplant specimens were excluded. Every recipient was given anti-thymocyte globulin induction, then maintenance tacrolimus and steroids for roughly 3 years.

The sample's time point label, in plain terms: cells obtained before transplantation from donor or recipient. In mixed lymphocyte reactions, some 200,000 CFSE-labeled pre-transplant responders were plated with some 200,000 irradiated violet-dye-labeled stimulators and cultured for five to seven days. Proliferating CD3+CD4+CFSE-low and CD3+CD8+CFSE-low responder cells were FACS-sorted on a BD Influx sorter after the mixed lymphocyte reaction. About this clone: The CDR3 carries no conserved terminal phenylalanine or tryptophan, so it likely arises from a read error.

Library construction relied on the immunoSEQ multiplex PCR assay. For most patients, genomic DNA was isolated with the Qiagen DNeasy Blood and Tissue Kit and sent frozen to Adaptive Biotechnologies for TCR sequencing. For most patients, genomic DNA was subjected to high-throughput TCR-beta CDR3 sequencing by Adaptive Biotechnologies. Under the source paper's analysis protocol: TCR sequencing data for approximately 19 patients were retrieved from Adaptive's ImmunoSEQ software; a few other patients were processed with MiXCR and VDJtools. CD4 versus CD8 sorting errors were corrected by removing sequences found in both subsets at a frequency ratio below 5:1. CDR3 nucleotide sequences shared by donor and recipient were removed because the origin of these sequences could not be assigned. Alloreactive clones required at least 2-fold expansion over unstimulated cells and minimum CFSE-low frequency of 0.002% (template counts) or 0.001% (read counts). A clone was considered mappable if detected in the sequenced pre-transplant spleen, lymph node, or MLR CFSE-low populations of the donor or recipient. Cumulative frequency of alloreactive clones was calculated as a percentage of all sequences weighted by copy number. The table was pulled from immuneACCESS by TCRdb, which kept in-frame rearrangements only. Such tables lose some clones; where checked, under half of the loss comes from unresolved V genes, and the rest has no known cause. That table gives V, J and clone size, and the DNA gave D and trimming. The sample profile shows roughly 3,900 clones; 20% to 25% of them were found once. 4.5% to 5.5% of the sample goes to the ten largest clones.

The paper as a whole reports these results and caveats: Conclusions were limited by the relatively low number and heterogeneity of intestinal transplant patients. Peak levels of circulating GvH clones were associated with declines in HvG clones early after transplant. Patients with donor T cell macrochimerism had high GvH to HvG T cell clonal ratios in their allografts. GvH clones were detected in recipient bone marrow, and some of these GvH clones were observed earlier in ileal mucosa or blood, consistent with an intestinal mucosal origin.

The CDR3 length is 14 residues, termini included. Kept here is only the CDR3 DNA, which spans 42 bases and is read in frame from base 1. V lost 6 bases and J lost 2 bases; the stretch between them is 13 bases long. CDR1 and CDR2, per the germline V gene, are MDHEN and SYDVKM. This TCR was sampled from a human patient who was an organ donor for intestinal transplantation. Source: alloreactive CD4+ T cells from a mixed lymphocyte reaction culture, taken before transplantation. Per the publication, the cell subset or site label means: CFSE-low proliferating T cells sorted from approximately 6-day pre-transplant mixed lymphocyte reaction (GvH or HvG direction). This sequence uses TRBV28 and TRBJ1-2; there is no confident call for the D gene. The CDR3 region has the sequence CASSSLDGNYGYTS. The DNA sequence reads TGTGCCAGCAGCTCCCTGGACGGGAACTATGGCTACACCTCC.